Following are 29 T cell receptor beta chains from one sample sequenced in a study of T-cell reconstitution after alpha-beta-depleted transplantation in children. Using unique molecular identifiers, the investigators prepared the TCRbeta library. TCRdb called the PCR reads again in MiXCR, with one record for every CDR3 protein. The sample shows roughly 490,000 distinct CDR3 sequences, about 10% of them seen only once. The material was PBMCs, mostly from graft donor cells, obtained 180 days after TCRalphabeta/CD19-depleted stem cell transplant. The receptors originated from a female patient younger than 10 who had a stem cell transplant for aplastic anemia, so the T cells may come from the graft donor.

The CDR3 bases are TGCAGTGCGATACAGGGGGCGTACACCGGGGAGCTGTTTTTT. Amino acids: CSAIQGAYTGELFF. The rearrangement links TRBV20-1 to TRBJ2-2, with 9 nucleotides matching TRBD1. With 6 bases clipped from V and 3 bases from J, the junction kept 5 bases outside the gene matches. The V gene's germline CDR1 is DFQATT and CDR2 SNEGSKA (reference sequence). The CDR3 covers 14 residues.

This clonotype has just a few counts. V usage is TRBV7-3 and J usage is TRBJ2-2, with TRBD1 matching over 9 bases. With V trimmed by 5 bases and J by 3 bases, 7 bases remained unmatched. The CDR3 totals 16 residues. Germline V gene data show CDR1 as SGHTA and CDR2 as FQGTGA. CDR3 DNA sequence: TGTGCCAGCAGCCTTCGAGGACAGGGGTACACCGGGGAGCTGTTTTTT. Translated: CASSLRGQGYTGELFF.

The V and J genes are TRBV5-1 and TRBJ2-7; TRBD1 aligns across 8 bases. V trimming: 4 bases; J trimming: 0 bases; junction bases outside the gene matches: 6. This CDR3 contains 15 residues. Germline-derived CDR1 and CDR2 are SGHRS and YFSETQ. CDR3: CASSAGTGSSYEQYV. CDR3 sequence (DNA): TGCGCCAGCAGCGCCGGGACAGGTAGCTCCTACGAGCAGTACGTC.

The sample holds a few counts of this clonotype. The rearrangement uses TRBV10-3 and TRBJ1-2; D not resolved. The CDR3 sequence is 13 residues long. Germline V gives CDR1 ENHRY, CDR2 SYGVKD. V shed 4 bases and J shed 3 bases, with 9 bases lying between them. The CDR3: CAISVSEDYGYTF. The CDR3 DNA reads TGTGCCATCAGTGTTTCAGAGGACTATGGCTACACCTTC.

This clonotype has a count of ten or more. V gene TRBV15 combines with J gene TRBJ2-3; D is ambiguous. The CDR3 has 11 amino acids. The germline gives CDR1 LNHNV, CDR2 YYDKDF (reference sequence). The V gene lost 3 bases and the J gene lost 6 bases, with 4 bases spanning the gap. For the CDR3, the DNA is TGTGCCACCAGCAGTAGGGATACGCAGTATTTT. Encoded protein: CATSSRDTQYF. Variable domain in full (rest from reference TRBV15 and TRBJ2-3): DAMVIQNPRYQVTQFGKPVTLSCSQTLNHNVMYWYQQKSSQAPKLLFHYYDKDFNNEADTPDNFQSRRPNTSFCFLDIRSPGLGDTAMYLCATSSRDTQYFGPGTRLTVL.

This clonotype was observed many times. This sequence joins TRBV20-1 and TRBJ2-1; D is unresolved. The length of the CDR3 is 14 residues. The V and J ends lost 6 bases and 7 bases respectively, with 19 bases between them. The germline CDR1 and CDR2 sequences are DFQATT and SNEGSKA (reference sequence). The CDR3 sequence: CSAWTGSGENEQFF. The CDR3 DNA reads as TGCAGTGCCTGGACCGGGTCTGGAGAGAATGAGCAGTTCTTC.

In its sample, this clonotype was seen a few times. The chain links TRBV7-2 to TRBJ2-3, with 10 bases identical to TRBD2. CDR1 is SGHTA and CDR2 is FQGNSA in the germline V gene. CDR3 length: 18 residues. Trimming took 0 bases from V and 4 from J; bases not matched to a gene: 10. The CDR3 region is CASSLAGWLAGVPDTQYF. CDR3 coding DNA: TGTGCCAGCAGCTTAGCGGGGTGGCTAGCGGGAGTTCCAGATACGCAGTATTTT.

The chain links TRBV6-2 or TRBV6-3 to TRBJ2-1, with 8 bases identical to TRBD2. V lost 1 base, J lost 3 bases, and 5 bases stayed unmatched. CDR1 is MNHEY and CDR2 is SVGEGT in the germline V gene. CDR3 length equals 16 residues. The CDR3 DNA reads TGTGCCAGCAGTTACTACGGGACTAGGTTCTACAATGAGCAGTTCTTC. It translates to CASSYYGTRFYNEQFF.

A remark on this clonotype: The junction departs from the called germline gene at one end, perhaps through a read error. The J gene is TRBJ2-1, the V gene TRBV9; D possibly corresponds to TRBD2 (6 bases). Germline-derived CDR1 and CDR2 are SGDLS and YYNGEE. CDR3 length equals 15 residues. The CDR3 region is CASSSGVGAYNDQFF. CDR3 in DNA: TGTGCCAGCAGCTCGGGGGTAGGAGCATACAATGACCAGTTCTTC.

This clonotype showed up just a few times. CDR3 loop: CASSLERGVSTDTQYF. The CDR3 region has the DNA TGCGCCAGCAGCTTGGAGCGGGGAGTGAGCACAGATACGCAGTATTTT. This rearrangement joins TRBV5-1 to TRBJ2-3; TRBD2 aligns across 7 bases. CDR3 length: 16 amino acids. Trimming at V came to 0 bases and at J to 0 bases, leaving 4 bases not matched to a gene. CDR1 is SGHRS and CDR2 is YFSETQ in the germline V gene.

This clonotype was found many times. The V gene is TRBV7-8, the J gene TRBJ2-2; TRBD2 aligns across 8 bases. V dropped 5 bases and J dropped 4; count of bases not matched to a gene: 15. The CDR3 covers 18 residues. Germline lookup yields CDR1 SGHVS and CDR2 FQNEAQ. The CDR3 is CASSVAIAGLQGTGELFF. CDR3 sequence (DNA): TGTGCCAGCAGCGTTGCCATAGCGGGACTTCAGGGCACCGGGGAGCTGTTTTTT.

In its sample, this clonotype was seen a few times. The chain carries TRBV18 and TRBJ2-5; D possibly corresponds to TRBD1 (5 bases). The CDR3 contains 14 residues. With 2 bases removed from V and 0 bases from J, the gap between germline ends came to 7 bases. The germline gives CDR1 KGHSH, CDR2 LQKENI. CDR3 nucleotide sequence: TGTGCCAGCTCACCAGGGGCCAACCAAGAGACCCAGTACTTC. It yields the protein CASSPGANQETQYF.

This chain connects TRBV19 to TRBJ1-1; no firm D call. The CDR3 is 15 residues long. CDR1 and CDR2 (germline): LNHDA, SQIVND (reference sequence). Trimming stripped 1 base from V and 4 bases from J, with 13 bases between. CDR3 coding DNA: TGTGCCAGTAGTATAGTAGGGTTAAGTGGCACTGAAGCTTTCTTT. Amino acid sequence: CASSIVGLSGTEAFF.

The chain carries TRBV6-5 and TRBJ2-2; D not resolved. This CDR3 contains 15 residues. V was trimmed by 6 bases and J by 3 bases, leaving 14 bases between them. From germline, CDR1 is MNHEY and CDR2 SVGAGI. CDR3 in DNA: TGTGCCAGCAGAACTGGACGCGTGTACACCGGGGAGCTGTTTTTT. Encoded protein: CASRTGRVYTGELFF.

This clonotype occurred a few times. The chain carries TRBV27 and TRBJ2-5, with D maybe TRBD1 (7 bases). V was cut by 8 bases and J by 1 base, with 17 bases left in between. There are 15 residues in the CDR3. Germline CDR1 MNHEY, CDR2 SMNVEV (reference sequence). In DNA, the CDR3 is TGTGCCAGCCGACGGAGACAGGGAGGCCAAGAGACCCAGTACTTC. It is translated as CASRRRQGGQETQYF.

The V gene is TRBV11-2, the J gene TRBJ2-1; TRBD2 aligns across 9 bases. The CDR3 length is 16 residues. The germline CDR1 and CDR2 sequences are SGHAT and FQNNGV. J was trimmed by 0 bases and V by 4 bases; bases with no gene match: 4. CDR3 in amino acids: CASSSAGGFSYNEQFF. The CDR3, as DNA: TGTGCCAGCAGCTCAGCGGGAGGCTTCTCCTACAATGAGCAGTTCTTC.

This clonotype was seen a few times. The chain recombines TRBV29-1 with TRBJ2-1, with D uncertain. V was cut by 0 bases and J by 0 bases, with 6 bases left in between. The CDR3 runs to 14 residues. Per the germline V gene, CDR1 is SQVTM and CDR2 is ANQGSEA. The CDR3 protein is CSVEDWSSYNEQFF. The CDR3 DNA is TGCAGCGTTGAAGACTGGAGCTCCTACAATGAGCAGTTCTTC.

This clonotype occurred a few times. This chain uses TRBV12-3 or TRBV12-4 with TRBJ2-1; 7 bases are shared with TRBD1. CDR3 length equals 15 residues. Trimming cost V 5 bases and J 5 bases; bases outside gene matches: 9. CDR3 sequence (DNA): TGTGCCAGCAGTCTTTCGGGACAGACCAACAATGAGCAGTTCTTC. Translating it yields CASSLSGQTNNEQFF.

In its sample, this clonotype was seen many times. The chain links TRBV27 to TRBJ1-4; D is unresolved. The germline CDR1 and CDR2 sequences are MNHEY and SMNVEV (reference sequence). The V end lost 6 bases, the J end lost 4 bases, and 18 bases lay between the germline ends. This CDR3 is built from 16 residues. The CDR3 region is CASRARAGLLNEKLFF. The CDR3 DNA follows: TGTGCCAGCAGAGCAAGGGCCGGACTGCTTAATGAAAAACTGTTTTTT.

The CDR3 DNA is TGTGCCAGCAGCTTAAGGCCTGGAACGGATGAGCAGTTCTTC. Its protein is CASSLRPGTDEQFF. V is TRBV7-6 and J is TRBJ2-1; no reliable D call. Trimming removed 2 bases from V and 8 bases from J, with 13 bases in between. CDR1 SGHVS and CDR2 FNYEAQ come from the germline V gene. The CDR3 spans 14 residues.

This chain uses TRBV27 with TRBJ2-2; 8 bases match TRBD2. The germline V gene has CDR1 MNHEY and CDR2 SMNVEV (reference sequence). The CDR3 runs 16 residues. The V segment lost 3 bases and the J segment 1 base; nucleotides outside the gene matches: 4. The CDR3 nucleotides read TGTGCCAGCAGTTTTGTGGGACTAGGGAACACCGGGGAGCTGTTTTTT. Protein product: CASSFVGLGNTGELFF.

This clonotype was seen a few times. Here the CDR3 DNA reads TGTGCCAGCAGTGAATTCGGAGCGGAATACCAAGAGACCCAGTACTTC. Translation: CASSEFGAEYQETQYF. The V and J genes are TRBV2 and TRBJ2-5, with D perhaps TRBD2 (5 bases). The germline V gene has CDR1 SNHLY and CDR2 FYNNEI. V shed 2 bases and J shed 0 bases, with 13 bases lying between them. This CDR3 has 16 amino acids.

The V gene is TRBV5-4, the J gene TRBJ2-1, with TRBD2 identical over 10 bases. Looked up from germline, CDR1 is SGHNT and CDR2 is YYREEE (reference sequence). The CDR3 contains 19 residues. V lost 0 bases to trimming and J lost 0 bases; unmatched junction nucleotides: 9. The CDR3, as DNA: TGTGCCAGCAGCTTGGTGTTAGCGGGAGGACCTTTCTCCTACAATGAGCAGTTCTTC. It is translated as CASSLVLAGGPFSYNEQFF.

There are a few counts of this clonotype. This chain links TRBV15 with TRBJ2-7, with D unclear. V dropped 0 bases and J dropped 6 bases, with 9 bases sitting between them. The CDR3 runs 13 residues. Per germline, CDR1 LNHNV and CDR2 YYDKDF (reference sequence). CDR3 nucleotide sequence: TGTGCCACCAGCAGAGATTCGGCACTCGAGCAGTACGTC. Its translation: CATSRDSALEQYV.

The chain has TRBV18 and TRBJ1-4, with D perhaps matching TRBD1 (5 bases). This CDR3 has 17 amino acids. The V gene lost 3 bases and the J gene lost 1 base, with 15 bases spanning the gap. The germline CDR1 and CDR2 sequences are KGHSH and LQKENI. The CDR3 spells CASSPLYQGGTNEKLFF. DNA for the CDR3: TGTGCCAGCTCACCCCTTTACCAGGGAGGAACTAATGAAAAACTGTTTTTT.

V and J are TRBV12-5 and TRBJ1-5, with no clear D. Deletions cut 5 bases from V and 6 bases from J, with 17 bases between. Germline V CDR1 and CDR2: LGHNT, FRNRAP. This CDR3 spans 15 amino acids. CDR3 protein: CASGPPGRAGQPQHF. The CDR3 DNA is TGTGCTAGTGGTCCCCCCGGGAGGGCGGGTCAGCCCCAGCATTTT.

The rearrangement joins TRBV5-1 to TRBJ1-3; 10 nucleotides align to TRBD1. Germline V gives CDR1 SGHRS, CDR2 YFSETQ. J gave up 3 bases and V 4 bases, and 7 bases lay outside the gene matches. CDR3 length equals 16 residues. CDR3 nucleotides: TGCGCCAGCAGCACCGGGGACAGGGGATTTGGAAACACCATATATTTT. Its translation is CASSTGDRGFGNTIYF.

This clonotype was counted only a few times. This chain joins TRBV28 and TRBJ1-1; 7 bases align to TRBD1. The junction had 18 bases not matched to a gene; V was cut back by 5 bases and J by 0 bases. Germline V lookup: CDR1 MDHEN, CDR2 SYDVKM. The CDR3 runs to 19 residues. The CDR3 here is CASSLPILQGYSVNTEAFF. Written as DNA, the CDR3 is TGTGCCAGCAGTCTACCTATACTACAGGGGTACAGCGTGAACACTGAAGCTTTCTTT.

The rearrangement links TRBV12-3 or TRBV12-4 to TRBJ2-1; D is tentatively TRBD1 or TRBD2 (5 bases each). The CDR3 has 19 residues. Deletions cut 0 bases from V and 7 bases from J, with 25 bases between. CDR3 nucleotides: TGTGCCAGCAGTTTAGCGCTGGGCGCCGGGACCCTTGTAGGGAATGAGCAGTTCTTC. Translated: CASSLALGAGTLVGNEQFF.